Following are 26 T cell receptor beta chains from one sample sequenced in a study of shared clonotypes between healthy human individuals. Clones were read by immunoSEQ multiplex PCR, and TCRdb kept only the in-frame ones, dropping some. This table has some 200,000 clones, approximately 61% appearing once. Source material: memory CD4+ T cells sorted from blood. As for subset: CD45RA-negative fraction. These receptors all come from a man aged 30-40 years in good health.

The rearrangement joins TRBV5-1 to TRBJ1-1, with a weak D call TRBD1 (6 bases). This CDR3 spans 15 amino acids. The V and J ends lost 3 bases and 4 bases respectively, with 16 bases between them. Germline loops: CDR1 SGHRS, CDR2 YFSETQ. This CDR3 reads CASSSSGTTGTEAFF. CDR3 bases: TGCGCCAGCAGCTCGTCCGGGACAACGGGCACTGAAGCTTTCTTT.

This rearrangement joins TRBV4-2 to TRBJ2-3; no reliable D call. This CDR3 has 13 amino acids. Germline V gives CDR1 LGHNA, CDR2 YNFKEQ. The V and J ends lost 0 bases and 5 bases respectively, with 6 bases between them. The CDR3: CASSQDVEDTQYF. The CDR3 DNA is TGTGCCAGCAGCCAAGATGTGGAAGATACGCAGTATTTT.

DNA of the CDR3: TGTGCCAGCAGCTTGGGGGTTGGGACAAATTTAGAGGAGCTGTTTTTT. Protein product: CASSLGVGTNLEELFF. The chain carries TRBV11-3 and TRBJ2-2, with a weak D call TRBD1 (6 bases). The CDR3 length is 16 residues. Trimming removed 3 bases from V and 10 bases from J, with 21 bases in between. The germline V gene has CDR1 SGHNT and CDR2 YENEEA.

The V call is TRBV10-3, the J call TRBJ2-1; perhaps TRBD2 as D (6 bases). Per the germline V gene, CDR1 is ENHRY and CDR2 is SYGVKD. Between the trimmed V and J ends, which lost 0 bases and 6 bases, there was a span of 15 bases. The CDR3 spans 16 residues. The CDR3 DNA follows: TGTGCCATCAGTGAGTCGGGGGGTCATCCCCCCAATGAGCAGTTCTTC. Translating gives CAISESGGHPPNEQFF.

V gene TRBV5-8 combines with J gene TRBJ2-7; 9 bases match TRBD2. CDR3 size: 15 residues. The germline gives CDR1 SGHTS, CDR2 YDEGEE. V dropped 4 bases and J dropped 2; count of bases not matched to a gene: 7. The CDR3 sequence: CASSDRSGRTYEQYF. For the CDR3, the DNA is TGTGCCAGCAGCGACCGTAGCGGGAGAACCTACGAGCAGTACTTC.

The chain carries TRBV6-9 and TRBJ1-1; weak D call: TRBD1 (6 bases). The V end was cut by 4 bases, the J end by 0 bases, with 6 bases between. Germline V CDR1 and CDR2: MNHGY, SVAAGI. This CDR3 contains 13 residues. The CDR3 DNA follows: TGTGCCAGCAGTTGGACAGTGAACACTGAAGCTTTCTTT. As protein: CASSWTVNTEAFF.

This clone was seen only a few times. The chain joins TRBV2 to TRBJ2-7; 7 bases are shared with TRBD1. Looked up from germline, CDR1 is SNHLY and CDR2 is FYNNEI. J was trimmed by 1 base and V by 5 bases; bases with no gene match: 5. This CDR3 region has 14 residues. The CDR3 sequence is CASSLDRVSYEQYF. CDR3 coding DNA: TGTGCCAGCAGTTTAGACAGGGTGTCCTACGAGCAGTACTTC.

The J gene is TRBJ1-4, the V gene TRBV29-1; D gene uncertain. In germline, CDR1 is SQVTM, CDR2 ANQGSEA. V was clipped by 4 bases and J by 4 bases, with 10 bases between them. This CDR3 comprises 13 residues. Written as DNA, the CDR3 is TGCAGCGTTGTAACGCAGAATAATGAAAAACTGTTTTTT. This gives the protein CSVVTQNNEKLFF.

CDR3 sequence (DNA): TGCGCCAGCAGGCCTCAGGGGGCCACCGGGGAGCTGTTTTTT. Translating it yields CASRPQGATGELFF. The chain couples TRBV5-1 to TRBJ2-2, with 8 bases identical to TRBD1. The V segment lost 5 bases and the J segment 4 bases; nucleotides outside the gene matches: 4. The V gene's germline CDR1 is SGHRS and CDR2 YFSETQ. CDR3 length: 14 residues.

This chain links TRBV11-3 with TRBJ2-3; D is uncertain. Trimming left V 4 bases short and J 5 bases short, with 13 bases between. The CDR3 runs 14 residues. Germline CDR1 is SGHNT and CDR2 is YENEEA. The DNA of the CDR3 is TGTGCCAGCAGCTCTGGCGGAGTCGGAGATACGCAGTATTTT. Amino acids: CASSSGGVGDTQYF.

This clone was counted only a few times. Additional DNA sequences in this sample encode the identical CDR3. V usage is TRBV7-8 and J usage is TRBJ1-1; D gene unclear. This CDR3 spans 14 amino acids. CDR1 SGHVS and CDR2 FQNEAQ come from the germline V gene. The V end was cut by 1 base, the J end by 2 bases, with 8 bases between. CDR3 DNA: TGTGCCAGCAGCTTAGGCAAGAGAAACACTGAAGCTTTCTTT. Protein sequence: CASSLGKRNTEAFF.

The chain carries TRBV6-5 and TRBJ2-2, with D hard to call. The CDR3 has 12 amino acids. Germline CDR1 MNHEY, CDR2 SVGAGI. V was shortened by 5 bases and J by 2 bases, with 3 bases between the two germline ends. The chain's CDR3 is CASSINTGELFF. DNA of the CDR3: TGTGCCAGCAGTATAAACACCGGGGAGCTGTTTTTT.

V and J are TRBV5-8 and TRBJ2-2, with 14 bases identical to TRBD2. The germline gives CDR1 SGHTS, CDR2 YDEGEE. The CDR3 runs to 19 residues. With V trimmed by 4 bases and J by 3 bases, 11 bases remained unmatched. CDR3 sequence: CASSALGTSGSRHTGELFF. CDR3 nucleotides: TGTGCCAGCAGCGCGCTTGGGACTAGCGGGAGTCGGCACACCGGGGAGCTGTTTTTT.

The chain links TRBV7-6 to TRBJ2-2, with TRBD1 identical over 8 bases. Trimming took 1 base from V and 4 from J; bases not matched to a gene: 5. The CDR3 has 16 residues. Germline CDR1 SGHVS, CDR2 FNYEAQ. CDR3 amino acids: CASSLEGRGRTGELFF. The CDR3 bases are TGTGCCAGCAGCTTAGAGGGCAGGGGGCGCACCGGGGAGCTGTTTTTT.

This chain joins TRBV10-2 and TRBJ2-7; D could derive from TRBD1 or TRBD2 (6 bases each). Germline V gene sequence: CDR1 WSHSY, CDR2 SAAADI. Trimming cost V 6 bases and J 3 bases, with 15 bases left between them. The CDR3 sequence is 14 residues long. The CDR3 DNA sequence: TGCGCCAGCAGGCAAAGAGGGGGAGGCTACGAGCAGTACTTC. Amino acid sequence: CASRQRGGGYEQYF.

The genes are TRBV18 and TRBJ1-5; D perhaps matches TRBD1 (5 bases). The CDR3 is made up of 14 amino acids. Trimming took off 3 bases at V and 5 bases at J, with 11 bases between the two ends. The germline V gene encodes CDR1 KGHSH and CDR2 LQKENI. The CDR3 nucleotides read TGTGCCAGCTCACCGGGTACGGGGCATCAGCCCCAGCATTTT. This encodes CASSPGTGHQPQHF.

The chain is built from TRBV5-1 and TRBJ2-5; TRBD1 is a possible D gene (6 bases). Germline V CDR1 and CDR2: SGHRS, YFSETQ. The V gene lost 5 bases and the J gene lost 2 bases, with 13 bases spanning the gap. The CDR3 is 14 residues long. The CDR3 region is CASRRGSGQETQYF. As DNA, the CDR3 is TGCGCCAGCAGGAGGGGGAGCGGACAAGAGACCCAGTACTTC.

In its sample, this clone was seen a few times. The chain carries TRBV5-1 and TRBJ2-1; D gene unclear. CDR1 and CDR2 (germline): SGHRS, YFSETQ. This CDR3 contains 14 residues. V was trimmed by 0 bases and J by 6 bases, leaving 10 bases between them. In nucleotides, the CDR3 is TGCGCCAGCAGCTTGGTCCCTGACATCAATGAGCAGTTCTTC. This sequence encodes CASSLVPDINEQFF.

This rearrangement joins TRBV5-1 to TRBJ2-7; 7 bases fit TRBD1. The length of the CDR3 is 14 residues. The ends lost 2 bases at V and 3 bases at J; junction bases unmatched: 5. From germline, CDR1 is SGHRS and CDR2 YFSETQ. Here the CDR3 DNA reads TGCGCCAGCAGCTTCGAGGGGGCGTTCTACGAGCAGTACTTC. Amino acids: CASSFEGAFYEQYF. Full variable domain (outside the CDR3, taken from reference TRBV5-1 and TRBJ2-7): KAGVTQTPRYLIKTRGQQVTLSCSPISGHRSVSWYQQTPGQGLQFLFEYFSETQRNKGNFPGRFSGRQFSNSRSEMNVSTLELGDSALYLCASSFEGAFYEQYFGPGTRLTVT.

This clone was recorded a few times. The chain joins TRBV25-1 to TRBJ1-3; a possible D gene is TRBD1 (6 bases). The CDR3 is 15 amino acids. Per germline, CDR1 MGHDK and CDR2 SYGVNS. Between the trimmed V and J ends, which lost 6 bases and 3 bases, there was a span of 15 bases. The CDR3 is CASSPTGEFGNTIYF. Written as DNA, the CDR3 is TGTGCCAGCAGCCCGACAGGTGAATTTGGAAACACCATATATTTT.

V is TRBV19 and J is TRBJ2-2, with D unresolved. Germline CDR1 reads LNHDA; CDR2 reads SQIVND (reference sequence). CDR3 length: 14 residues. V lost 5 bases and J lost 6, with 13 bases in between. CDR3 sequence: CASSGDYAAGELFF. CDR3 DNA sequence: TGTGCCAGTAGTGGCGATTATGCGGCCGGGGAGCTGTTTTTT.

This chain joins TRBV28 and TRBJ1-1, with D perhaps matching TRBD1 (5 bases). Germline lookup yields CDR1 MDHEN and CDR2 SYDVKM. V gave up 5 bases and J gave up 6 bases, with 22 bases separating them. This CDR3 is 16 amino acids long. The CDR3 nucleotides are TGTGCCAGCAGTCTACGGGGGGAAGCTTCTGTCCCTGAAGCTTTCTTT. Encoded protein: CASSLRGEASVPEAFF. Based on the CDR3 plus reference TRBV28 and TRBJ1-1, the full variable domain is DVKVTQSSRYLVKRTGEKVFLECVQDMDHENMFWYRQDPGLGLRLIYFSYDVKMKEKGDIPEGYSVSREKKERFSLILESASTNQTSMYLCASSLRGEASVPEAFFGQGTRLTVV.

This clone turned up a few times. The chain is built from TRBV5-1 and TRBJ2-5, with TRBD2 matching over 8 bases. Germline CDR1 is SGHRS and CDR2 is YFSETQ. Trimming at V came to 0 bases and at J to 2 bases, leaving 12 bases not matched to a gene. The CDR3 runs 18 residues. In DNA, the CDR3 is TGCGCCAGCAGCTTGGGAACAGCGGGGGCAGGGATTCAAGAGACCCAGTACTTC. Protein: CASSLGTAGAGIQETQYF.

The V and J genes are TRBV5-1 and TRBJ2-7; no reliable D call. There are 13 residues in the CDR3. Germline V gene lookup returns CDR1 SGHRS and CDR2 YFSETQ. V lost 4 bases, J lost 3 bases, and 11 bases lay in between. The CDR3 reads CASSPSSGYEQYF. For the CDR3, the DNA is TGCGCCAGCAGCCCTTCCTCGGGCTACGAGCAGTACTTC.

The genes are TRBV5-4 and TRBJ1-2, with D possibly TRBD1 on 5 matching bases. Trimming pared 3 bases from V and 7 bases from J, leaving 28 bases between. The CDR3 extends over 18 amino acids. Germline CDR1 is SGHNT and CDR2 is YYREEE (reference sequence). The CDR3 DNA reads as TGTGCCAGCAGCTCCGGAGCTCCCGGGACCCAAGGGCGGAGTGGCTACACCTTC. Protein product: CASSSGAPGTQGRSGYTF.

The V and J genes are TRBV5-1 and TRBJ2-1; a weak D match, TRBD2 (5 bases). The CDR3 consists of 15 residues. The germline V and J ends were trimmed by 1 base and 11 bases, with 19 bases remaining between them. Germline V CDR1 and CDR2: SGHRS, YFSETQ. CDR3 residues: CASSLWAGLSDKQFF. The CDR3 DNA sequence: TGCGCCAGCAGCTTGTGGGCAGGACTCTCAGATAAGCAGTTCTTC.